This T cell receptor (beta chain) was identified during a study of CD8+ T cells in alopecia areata. Notes on the study in general: Association of baseline CD8+ expansion with response is uncertain owing to one nonresponder. Tissue-resident alphabeta T cells belonging to normal skin likewise get sequenced within scalp specimens. Among the 100 top clones, expanded CD8+ clones, like scalp clonality, were significantly decreased by tofacitinib.

CDR3 length equals 15 residues. Looked up from germline, CDR1 is SQVTM and CDR2 is ANQGSEA. After isolation, RNA underwent reverse transcription to generate cDNA as the sequencing template. Libraries were prepared by immunoSEQ multiplex PCR; TCRdb keeps only in-frame clonotypes and omits some of them. The sample yields about 110,000 clones, around 54% seen once. Of note for this clone: The antigen is unknown.

Treatment given: oral pan-JAK inhibitor, 5-10 mg twice daily. This receptor was taken from a human donor with alopecia areata. Sequenced here: CD4+ T cells sorted from blood, sampled at week 24, from a patient treated with tofacitinib. The chain couples TRBV29-1 to TRBJ2-5, with 7 bases lining up with TRBD1. The DNA end lines up better with TRBJ2-7; the J call may be wrong. The CDR3 region is CSVPMPGQMSYEQYF. CDR3 in DNA: TGCAGCGTTCCCATGCCGGGACAGATGTCCTACGAGCAGTACTTC.